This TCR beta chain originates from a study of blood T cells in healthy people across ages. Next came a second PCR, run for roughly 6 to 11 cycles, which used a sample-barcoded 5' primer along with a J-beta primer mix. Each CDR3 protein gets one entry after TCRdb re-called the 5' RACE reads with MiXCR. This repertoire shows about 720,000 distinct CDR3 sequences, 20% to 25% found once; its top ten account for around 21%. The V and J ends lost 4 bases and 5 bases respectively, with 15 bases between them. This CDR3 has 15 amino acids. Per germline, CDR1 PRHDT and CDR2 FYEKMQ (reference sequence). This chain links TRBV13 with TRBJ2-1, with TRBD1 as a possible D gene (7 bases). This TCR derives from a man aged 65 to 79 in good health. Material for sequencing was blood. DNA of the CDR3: TGTGCCAGCAGCTCAGGGGGGCTGGTTGACAATGAGCAGTTCTTC. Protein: CASSSGGLVDNEQFF.